This TCR beta chain was recorded in a study of cytomegalovirus exposure and HLA in healthy donors. General study results and limits: Most of the CMV-associated TCR beta chains (in a later analysis) appeared to be HLA-restricted.

A multiplex PCR was run with 60 Vbeta primers and 13 Jbeta primers. Repertoires were generated with immunoSEQ multiplex PCR, while TCRdb's copy carries only in-frame clones and drops some. The repertoire includes 180,000 or so clones, around three quarters of them detected once, and about 2.3% sits in the top ten. This clone has a single count. Its matching antigen is unknown. V was trimmed by 4 bases and J by 5 bases, leaving 13 bases between them. Germline lookup yields CDR1 SGHAT and CDR2 FQNNGV. This CDR3 has 14 amino acids. The TCR was taken from a woman aged 45-65 years in good health and CMV-seronegative. The chain carries TRBV11-2 and TRBJ2-3; D may be TRBD2 (5 bases). Sequencing input: PBMCs. The CDR3 region is CASSSTAGRDTQYF. As DNA, the CDR3 is TGTGCCAGCAGCTCGACGGCGGGTAGAGATACGCAGTATTTT.